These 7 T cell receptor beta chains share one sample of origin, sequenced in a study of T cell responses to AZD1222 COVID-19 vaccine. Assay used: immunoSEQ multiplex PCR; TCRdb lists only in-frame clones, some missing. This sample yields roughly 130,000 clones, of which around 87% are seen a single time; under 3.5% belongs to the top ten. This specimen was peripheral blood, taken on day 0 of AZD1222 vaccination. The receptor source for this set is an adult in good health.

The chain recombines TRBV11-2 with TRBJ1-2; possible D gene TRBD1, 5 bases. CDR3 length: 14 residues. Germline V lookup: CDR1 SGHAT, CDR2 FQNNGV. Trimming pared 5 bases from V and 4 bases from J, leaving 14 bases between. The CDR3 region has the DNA TGTGCCAGCAGCCCGGGGGGGAGTCCCTATGGCTACACCTTC. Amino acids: CASSPGGSPYGYTF.

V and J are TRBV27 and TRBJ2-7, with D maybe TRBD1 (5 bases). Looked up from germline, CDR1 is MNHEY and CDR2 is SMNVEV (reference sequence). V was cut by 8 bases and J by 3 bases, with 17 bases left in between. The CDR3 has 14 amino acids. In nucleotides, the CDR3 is TGTGCCAGCGCCCCCGGACATCTATTCTACGAGCAGTACTTC. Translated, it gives CASAPGHLFYEQYF.

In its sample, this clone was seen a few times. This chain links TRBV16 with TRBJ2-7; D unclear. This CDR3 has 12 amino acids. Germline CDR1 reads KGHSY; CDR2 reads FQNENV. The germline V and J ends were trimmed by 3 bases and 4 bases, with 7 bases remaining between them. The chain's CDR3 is CASSHRVYEQYF. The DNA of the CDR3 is TGTGCCAGCAGCCATAGGGTGTACGAGCAGTACTTC.

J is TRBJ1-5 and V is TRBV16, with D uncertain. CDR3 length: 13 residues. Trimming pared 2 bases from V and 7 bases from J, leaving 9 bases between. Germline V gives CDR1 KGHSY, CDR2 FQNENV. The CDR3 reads CASSQVSGQPQHF. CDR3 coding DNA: TGTGCCAGCAGCCAAGTCAGTGGCCAGCCCCAGCATTTT.

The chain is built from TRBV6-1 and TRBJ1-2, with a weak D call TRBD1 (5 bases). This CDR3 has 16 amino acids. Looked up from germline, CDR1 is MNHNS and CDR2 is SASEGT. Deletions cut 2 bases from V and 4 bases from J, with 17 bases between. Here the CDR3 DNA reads TGTGCCAGCAGTGAAAGGGACCGGGCTTCCATCTATGGCTACACCTTC. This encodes CASSERDRASIYGYTF.

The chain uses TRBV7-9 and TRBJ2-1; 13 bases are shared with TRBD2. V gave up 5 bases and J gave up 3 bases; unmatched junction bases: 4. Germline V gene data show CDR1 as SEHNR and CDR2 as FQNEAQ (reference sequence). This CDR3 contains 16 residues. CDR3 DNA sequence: TGTGCCAGCAGCACGCGACTAGCGGGAGGCTACAATGAGCAGTTCTTC. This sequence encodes CASSTRLAGGYNEQFF.

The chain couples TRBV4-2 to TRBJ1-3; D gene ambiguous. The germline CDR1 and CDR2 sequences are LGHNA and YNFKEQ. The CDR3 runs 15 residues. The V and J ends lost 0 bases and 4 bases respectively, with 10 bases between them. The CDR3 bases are TGTGCCAGCAGCCAAGATTTCTCAGAGGGAAACACCATATATTTT. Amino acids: CASSQDFSEGNTIYF.